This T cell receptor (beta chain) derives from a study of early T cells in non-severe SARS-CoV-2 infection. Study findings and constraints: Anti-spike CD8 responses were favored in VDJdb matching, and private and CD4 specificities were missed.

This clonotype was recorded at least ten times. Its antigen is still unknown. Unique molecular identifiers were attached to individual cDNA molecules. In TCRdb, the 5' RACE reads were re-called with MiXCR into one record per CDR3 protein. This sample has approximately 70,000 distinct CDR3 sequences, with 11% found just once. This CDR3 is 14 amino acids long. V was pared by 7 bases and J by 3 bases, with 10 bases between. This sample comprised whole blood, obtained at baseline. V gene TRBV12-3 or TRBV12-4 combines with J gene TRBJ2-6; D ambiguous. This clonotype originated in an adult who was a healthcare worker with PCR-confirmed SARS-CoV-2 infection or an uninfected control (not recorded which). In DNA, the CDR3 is TGTGCCAGCACCCCCGGGCTTGGGGCCAACGTCCTGACTTTC. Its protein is CASTPGLGANVLTF.